This T cell receptor beta chain came from a study of cytomegalovirus exposure and HLA in healthy donors. Study conclusions and caveats: One later analysis, an examination of the 100 to 150 validation repertoires, found that first-cohort TCR clusters tended to co-occur in them. CMV antigen specificity was confirmed in vitro for three CMV-associated chains. Diagnosis of cytomegalovirus status made by the classifier reportedly showed high specificity and sensitivity.

The data were produced by immunoSEQ multiplex PCR, yet TCRdb's version contains in-frame clones alone and is incomplete. The profile shows 70,000 to 85,000 clones, about 93% of them singletons. The CDR3 consists of 14 residues. V shed 3 bases and J 8 bases; nucleotides not matched to a gene: 5. The germline V gene has CDR1 SGDLS and CDR2 YYNGEE. Regarding this clone: The antigen is not known.

The receptor was isolated from a woman between 18 and 29 years old in good health and CMV-seropositive. The J gene is TRBJ2-1, the V gene TRBV9; TRBD2 aligns across 10 bases. Sequencing input: PBMCs. CDR3: CASSGSGGADEQFF. The CDR3, as DNA: TGTGCCAGCAGCGGGAGCGGGGGGGCCGATGAGCAGTTCTTC. Full variable domain (missing parts from reference TRBV9 and TRBJ2-1): DSGVTQTPKHLITATGQRVTLRCSPRSGDLSVYWYQQSLDQGLQFLIQYYNGEERAKGNILERFSAQQFPDLHSELNLSSLELGDSALYFCASSGSGGADEQFFGPGTRLTVL.